This T cell receptor (beta chain) came from a study of blood T cell repertoires in COVID-19. Turning to the study itself: The United States, Italy and Spain were the sources of the acute and convalescent COVID-19 samples.

This table comes from immunoSEQ multiplex PCR, and its TCRdb copy is limited to in-frame clones, with some not included. The table records roughly 260,000 clones, 80% to 90% of them present only once. The CDR3 runs to 13 residues. The V gene's germline CDR1 is SQVTM and CDR2 ANQGSEA. V gave up 7 bases and J gave up 4 bases; unmatched junction bases: 8. The source of this sequence is a woman aged 50 to 65 with acute or convalescent COVID-19. The sequenced sample consisted of peripheral blood. This chain uses TRBV29-1 with TRBJ2-5; 8 nucleotides align to TRBD1. CDR3 coding DNA: TGCAGCGGAGGACAGGGCAGGAGAGAGACCCAGTACTTC. As protein: CSGGQGRRETQYF.